The TCR beta chain described here comes from a study of molecular identifiers for immune sequencing clone quantification. V lost 5 bases, J lost 1 base, and 14 bases lay in between. The CDR3 has 15 residues. Germline loops: CDR1 SGHNT, CDR2 YYREEE (reference sequence). A single record per CDR3 protein comes from TCRdb applying MiXCR to the PCR reads. Of around 40,000 distinct CDR3 sequences in the sample, roughly 19% were seen once. This clonotype was recorded many times. The sequence was obtained from a human donor in good health. Some libraries in this study had Jurkat cell RNA spiked in. J is TRBJ2-3 and V is TRBV5-4, with D possibly TRBD1 on 7 matching bases. Sequenced input: naive CD8+ T cells from blood, with Jurkat cell RNA spiked in. Subset meaning: FACS-sorted CD8+CD4-CCR7+CD45RA+ naive T cells. The CDR3 DNA reads as TGTGCCAGCAGTTCCGACAGGGAGGGCACAGATACGCAGTATTTT. It yields the protein CASSSDREGTDTQYF.